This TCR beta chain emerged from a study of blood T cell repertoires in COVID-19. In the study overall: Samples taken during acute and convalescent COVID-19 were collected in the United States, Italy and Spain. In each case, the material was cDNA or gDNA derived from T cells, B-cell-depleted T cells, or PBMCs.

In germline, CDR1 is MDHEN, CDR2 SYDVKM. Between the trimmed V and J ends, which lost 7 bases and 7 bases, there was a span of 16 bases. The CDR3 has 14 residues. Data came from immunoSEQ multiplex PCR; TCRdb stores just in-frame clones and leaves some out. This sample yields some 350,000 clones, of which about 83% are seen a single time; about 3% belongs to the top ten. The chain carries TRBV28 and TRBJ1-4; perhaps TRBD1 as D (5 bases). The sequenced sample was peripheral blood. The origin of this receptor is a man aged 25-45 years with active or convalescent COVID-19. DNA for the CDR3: TGTGCCAGCAAGAGCAGGGCGGATAGTGAAAAACTGTTTTTT. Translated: CASKSRADSEKLFF.